These 4 T cell receptor beta chains share one sample of origin, sequenced in a study of shared clonotypes between healthy human individuals. Produced via immunoSEQ multiplex PCR; TCRdb's table is partial and in-frame only. The sample yields around 2.3 million clones, around 95% seen once. Material: naive CD4+ T cells sorted from blood. Stated subset: CD45RA+ positively selected. These receptors originate from a man aged 18-30 years in good health.

The rearrangement uses TRBV15 and TRBJ2-5, with D unclear. The CDR3 has 12 residues. Trimming cost V 4 bases and J 4 bases, with 7 bases left between them. Per germline, CDR1 LNHNV and CDR2 YYDKDF (reference sequence). Here the CDR3 reads CATSNRTETQYF. The CDR3 DNA is TGTGCCACCAGCAATCGAACAGAGACCCAGTACTTC. Supplemented by reference TRBV15 and TRBJ2-5, the full variable domain reads DAMVIQNPRYQVTQFGKPVTLSCSQTLNHNVMYWYQQKSSQAPKLLFHYYDKDFNNEADTPDNFQSRRPNTSFCFLDIRSPGLGDTAMYLCATSNRTETQYFGPGTRLLVL.

This clone was found once. The V and J genes are TRBV6-5 and TRBJ2-3; 9 nucleotides match TRBD2. The ends lost 6 bases at V and 2 bases at J; junction bases unmatched: 6. The CDR3 covers 15 residues. Germline V gene sequence: CDR1 MNHEY, CDR2 SVGAGI. This CDR3 is CASRWLAGDTDTQYF. DNA for the CDR3: TGTGCCAGCAGATGGTTAGCGGGGGACACAGATACGCAGTATTTT.

The chain recombines TRBV28 with TRBJ1-4; the D gene is possibly TRBD1 (5 bases). V was shortened by 6 bases and J by 5 bases, with 16 bases between the two germline ends. The CDR3 totals 15 residues. CDR1 and CDR2 from the germline V gene are MDHEN and SYDVKM. In DNA form, the CDR3 reads TGTGCCAGCAGCTCGCAGGGTTCCGGCAATGAAAAACTGTTTTTT. Its protein is CASSSQGSGNEKLFF.

The genes are TRBV18 and TRBJ2-3, with D hard to call. The CDR3 spans 11 residues. V lost 6 bases to trimming and J lost 2 bases, with 3 bases between them. Looked up from germline, CDR1 is KGHSH and CDR2 is LQKENI. CDR3 nucleotide sequence: TGTGCCAGCTCCTACACAGATACGCAGTATTTT. Amino acids: CASSYTDTQYF.